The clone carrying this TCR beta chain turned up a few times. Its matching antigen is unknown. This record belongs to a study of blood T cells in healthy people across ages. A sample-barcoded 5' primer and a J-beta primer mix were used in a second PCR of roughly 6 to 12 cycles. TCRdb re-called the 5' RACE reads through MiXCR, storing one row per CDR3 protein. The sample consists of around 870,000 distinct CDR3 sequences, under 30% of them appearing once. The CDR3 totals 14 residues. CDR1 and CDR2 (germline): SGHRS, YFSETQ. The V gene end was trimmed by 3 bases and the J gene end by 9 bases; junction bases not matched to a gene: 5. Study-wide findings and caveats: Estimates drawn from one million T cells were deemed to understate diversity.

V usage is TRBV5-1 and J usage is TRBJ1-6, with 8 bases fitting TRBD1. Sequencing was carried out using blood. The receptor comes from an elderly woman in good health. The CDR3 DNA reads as TGCGCCAGCAGCTCATCGGGACAGGCTTCACCCCTCCACTTT. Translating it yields CASSSSGQASPLHF. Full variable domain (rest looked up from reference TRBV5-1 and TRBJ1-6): KAGVTQTPRYLIKTRGQQVTLSCSPISGHRSVSWYQQTPGQGLQFLFEYFSETQRNKGNFPGRFSGRQFSNSRSEMNVSTLELGDSALYLCASSSSGQASPLHFGNGTRLTVT.